These 15 T cell receptor beta chains were sequenced from one sample in a study of identical twins. TCRdb passed the 5' RACE reads through MiXCR, listing each CDR3 protein once. The sample comprises fewer than 650,000 distinct CDR3 sequences, 9.5% to 10% of which are singletons, and around 3.1% rests with the top ten. These data were also reused for a study on yellow fever vaccine responses in identical twins.

The sequencing sample was made of PBMCs. Receptors originate from a woman under 30 in good health.

This clonotype showed up just a few times. This sequence joins TRBV6-5 and TRBJ2-5; D might be TRBD1 or TRBD2, each matching 5 bases. Germline V gives CDR1 MNHEY, CDR2 SVGAGI. The V end lost 0 bases, the J end lost 1 base, and 12 bases lay between the germline ends. CDR3 length equals 16 residues. The CDR3 loop is CASSYSRGAPQETQYF. DNA for the CDR3: TGTGCCAGCAGTTACTCGAGAGGGGCCCCCCAAGAGACCCAGTACTTC.

This clonotype has a handful of counts. The chain couples TRBV20-1 to TRBJ2-1; 8 nucleotides line up with TRBD1. This CDR3 comprises 17 residues. The germline V gene has CDR1 DFQATT and CDR2 SNEGSKA (reference sequence). The V gene end was trimmed by 4 bases and the J gene end by 3 bases; junction bases not matched to a gene: 14. The CDR3 here is CSATRSDREVFYNEQFF. In nucleotides, the CDR3 is TGCAGTGCTACAAGGTCGGACAGGGAGGTCTTCTACAATGAGCAGTTCTTC.

This clonotype was recorded many times. The junction departs from the called germline gene at one end, perhaps through a read error. The chain recombines TRBV7-2 with TRBJ2-7; 10 bases fit TRBD1. The germline gives CDR1 SGHTA, CDR2 FQGNSA. The CDR3 totals 15 residues. The CDR3 loop reads CSSSFAAGTGDEQYF. The DNA for the CDR3 is TGTTCCAGCAGCTTTGCCGCCGGGACAGGGGACGAGCAGTACTTC.

This clonotype was detected a few times. CDR3 amino acids: CSVEARRLAGAYEQYF. DNA of the CDR3: TGCAGCGTTGAAGCTCGTAGACTAGCGGGGGCGTACGAGCAGTACTTC. The chain recombines TRBV29-1 with TRBJ2-7, with 12 bases fitting TRBD2. The ends lost 1 base at V and 4 bases at J; junction bases unmatched: 8. This CDR3 region has 16 residues. Germline CDR1 is SQVTM and CDR2 is ANQGSEA.

This clonotype has just a few counts. V and J are TRBV20-1 and TRBJ2-5, with D perhaps matching TRBD2 (6 bases). V lost 3 bases and J 4 bases, leaving 9 bases between the germline ends. The CDR3 has 12 residues. CDR1 and CDR2 from the germline V gene are DFQATT and SNEGSKA (reference sequence). CDR3 nucleotides: TGCAGTGCTAGCGCGGGGACAGAGACCCAGTACTTC. As protein: CSASAGTETQYF.

This clonotype was counted only a few times. The genes are TRBV19 and TRBJ2-7; tentative D call: TRBD2 (6 bases). Trimming left V 3 bases short and J 2 bases short, with 8 bases between. The CDR3 sequence is 13 residues long. Per the germline V gene, CDR1 is LNHDA and CDR2 is SQIVND (reference sequence). CDR3 bases: TGTGCCAGTAGTATGCTAGCGACCTACGAGCAGTACTTC. Encoded protein: CASSMLATYEQYF.

The chain has TRBV20-1 and TRBJ2-5; D may be TRBD2 (5 bases). The CDR3 extends over 14 amino acids. Germline loops: CDR1 DFQATT, CDR2 SNEGSKA (reference sequence). V lost 3 bases and J lost 1, with 12 bases in between. For the CDR3, the DNA is TGCAGTGCTAGGGGGAGAGGCCTCCAAGAGACCCAGTACTTC. Its protein product is CSARGRGLQETQYF.

At least ten counts were recorded for this clonotype. CDR3 region: CASRAGGGDTQYF. In nucleotides, the CDR3 is TGTGCCAGCAGAGCTGGAGGGGGGGATACGCAGTATTTT. V gene TRBV7-3 combines with J gene TRBJ2-3; D possibly uses TRBD1 or TRBD2 (6 bases each). The CDR3 spans 13 residues. The germline CDR1 and CDR2 sequences are SGHTA and FQGTGA. Trimming removed 6 bases at V and 6 bases at J, with 13 bases between.

V is TRBV20-1 and J is TRBJ2-3; 8 bases line up with TRBD2. The CDR3 is 15 amino acids. CDR1 is DFQATT and CDR2 is SNEGSKA in the germline V gene (reference sequence). V dropped 6 bases and J dropped 2; count of bases not matched to a gene: 10. In DNA form, the CDR3 reads TGCAGTGCAAACGCCGGGACTAGTGTCACAGATACGCAGTATTTT. Translation: CSANAGTSVTDTQYF.

The chain is built from TRBV28 and TRBJ2-3, with D maybe TRBD1 (7 bases). The V gene lost 5 bases and the J gene lost 1 base, with 19 bases spanning the gap. The CDR3 is made up of 17 amino acids. Germline-derived CDR1 and CDR2 are MDHEN and SYDVKM. CDR3 sequence: CASSPEGGQPGTDTQYF. The CDR3 DNA reads TGTGCCAGCAGTCCTGAGGGGGGACAGCCCGGCACAGATACGCAGTATTTT.

This chain links TRBV4-3 with TRBJ1-4, with D unresolved. V was pared by 1 base and J by 5 bases, with 8 bases between. There are 14 residues in the CDR3. The germline gives CDR1 LGHNA, CDR2 YSLEER. CDR3 in DNA: TGCGCCAGCAGCCAAGTCCGGGAGAATGAAAAACTGTTTTTT. Protein sequence: CASSQVRENEKLFF.

This clonotype was counted ten times or more. CDR3 loop: CSAEDRRTAKNIQYF. The CDR3 DNA sequence: TGCAGTGCCGAAGACAGGAGGACAGCCAAAAACATTCAGTACTTC. This chain joins TRBV20-1 and TRBJ2-4, with TRBD1 as a possible D gene (6 bases). V shed 6 bases and J shed 0 bases, with 15 bases lying between them. This CDR3 region has 15 residues. Looked up from germline, CDR1 is DFQATT and CDR2 is SNEGSKA (reference sequence).

This clonotype was detected many times. This chain links TRBV20-1 with TRBJ1-5; 7 bases fit TRBD1. There are 15 residues in the CDR3. Germline V CDR1 and CDR2: DFQATT, SNEGSKA (reference sequence). J lost 5 bases, V lost 0 bases, and 7 bases had no gene match. Here the CDR3 DNA reads TGCAGTGCTAGAGATACTCGCAGGGGGGATCAGCCCCAGCATTTT. Residues: CSARDTRRGDQPQHF.

This clonotype has a handful of counts. V and J are TRBV6-4 and TRBJ2-3; 7 bases fit TRBD2. The CDR3 has 16 amino acids. Trimming at V came to 0 bases and at J to 2 bases, leaving 5 bases not matched to a gene. CDR1 and CDR2 (germline): MRHNA, SNTAGT. CDR3 region: CASSDSTGGHTDTQYF. Written as DNA, the CDR3 is TGTGCCAGCAGTGACTCAACGGGAGGTCACACAGATACGCAGTATTTT.

V and J are TRBV28 and TRBJ1-5; D unresolved. V was trimmed by 11 bases and J by 6 bases, leaving 14 bases between them. The germline V gene encodes CDR1 MDHEN and CDR2 SYDVKM. The CDR3 loop spans 12 amino acids. CDR3 sequence reads: CAHSPRFQPQHF. CDR3 bases: TGTGCCCACTCCCCCCGTTTTCAGCCCCAGCATTTT.